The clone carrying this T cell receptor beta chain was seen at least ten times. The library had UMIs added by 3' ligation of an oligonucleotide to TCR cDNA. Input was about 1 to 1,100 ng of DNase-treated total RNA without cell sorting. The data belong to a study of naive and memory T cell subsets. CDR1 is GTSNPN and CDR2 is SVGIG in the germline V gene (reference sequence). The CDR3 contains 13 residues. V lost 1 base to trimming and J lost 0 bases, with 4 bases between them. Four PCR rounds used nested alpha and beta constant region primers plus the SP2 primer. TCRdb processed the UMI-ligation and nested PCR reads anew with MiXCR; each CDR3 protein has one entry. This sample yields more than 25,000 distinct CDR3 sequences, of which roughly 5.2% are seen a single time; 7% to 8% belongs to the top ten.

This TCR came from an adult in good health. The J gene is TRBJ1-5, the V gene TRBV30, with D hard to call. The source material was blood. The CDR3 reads CAWSGHSNQPQHF. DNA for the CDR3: TGTGCCTGGAGTGGACATAGCAATCAGCCCCAGCATTTT.